These T cell receptor beta chains were read from a single sample in a study of human T cells and chemical hapten exposure. TCRdb used MiXCR to reprocess the RACE reads, holding one entry per CDR3 protein. The sample holds about 97,000 distinct CDR3 sequences, roughly 27% seen once. Source: whole blood, taken in connection with sensitization to the hapten diphenylcyclopropenone (DPC). All receptors derive from a middle-aged man with alopecia areata. Some clones in this sample may be carry-over from other donors' samples. Both conserved end residues are part of each CDR3. The D gene is left open where the match is weak. Some rows have no size entry. The others give once, few or many, or a class for an expanded clone.

>-|TRBJ2-1|TRBV2|-
CASSLRIGEQFF
TGTGCCAGCAGCTTACGAATCGGTGAGCAGTTCTTC
>-|TRBJ2-7|TRBV4-2|-
CASSRSTGYEQYF
TGTGCCAGCAGCCGCTCTACAGGGTACGAGCAGTACTTC
>-|TRBJ1-1|TRBV7-9|-
CASSLTVGTEAFF
TGTGCCAGCAGCTTAACAGTCGGCACTGAAGCTTTCTTT
>-|TRBJ2-6|TRBV15|medium-sized
CATSRDGGSGANVLTF
TGTGCCACCAGCAGAGATGGGGGGTCTGGGGCCAACGTCCTGACTTTC
>-|TRBJ2-7|TRBV6-2/TRBV6-3|-
CASTDSYTGSSYEQYF
TGTGCCAGCACCGACAGTTACACGGGCAGCTCCTACGAGCAGTACTTC
>-|TRBJ2-2|TRBV10-2|-
CASSPLLTTGELFF
TGCGCCAGCAGCCCCTTACTAACCACCGGGGAGCTGTTTTTT
>-|TRBJ1-4|TRBV7-8|-
CASSLVAETNEKLFF
TGTGCCAGCAGCTTAGTCGCGGAGACTAATGAAAAACTGTTTTTT
>-|TRBJ2-5|TRBV4-2|-
CASSQDQAETQYF
TGTGCCAGCAGCCAAGATCAGGCGGAGACCCAGTACTTC
>-|TRBJ1-2|TRBV7-9|-
CASSLAVGVPGYTF
TGTGCCAGCAGCTTAGCGGTAGGGGTTCCGGGCTACACCTTC
>-|TRBJ1-5|TRBV28|few
CASITFNQPQHF
TGTGCCAGCATCACGTTTAATCAGCCCCAGCATTTT
>-|TRBJ2-7|TRBV7-9|few
CASSLDPYSRVNSYEQYF
TGTGCCAGCAGCTTAGATCCCTACAGTCGGGTTAACTCCTACGAGCAGTACTTC
>-|TRBJ2-5|TRBV28|few
CASSPRPPRGETQYF
TGTGCCAGCAGCCCTCGACCCCCTAGGGGAGAGACCCAGTACTTC
>-|TRBJ1-2|TRBV12-3/TRBV12-4|few
CASSSPGKSYTF
TGTGCCAGCAGTTCCCCCGGGAAGAGCTACACCTTC
>-|TRBJ2-7|TRBV29-1|few
CSYGPDEDYEQYF
TGCAGCTATGGGCCGGACGAAGACTACGAGCAGTACTTC
>TRBD2|TRBJ2-7|TRBV29-1|-
CSVRGGSPTYEQYF
TGCAGCGTACGGGGGGGCAGTCCGACCTACGAGCAGTACTTC
>-|TRBJ2-3|TRBV5-1|few
CASRRDRSPVDTQYF
TGCGCCAGCAGAAGGGACCGCAGTCCCGTAGATACGCAGTATTTT
>TRBD1|TRBJ2-4|TRBV2|many
CASRGGLAKNIQYF
TGTGCCAGCAGAGGGGGCCTAGCCAAAAACATTCAGTACTTC
>-|TRBJ1-6|TRBV7-9|once
CASSLEGHSPLHF
TGTGCCAGCAGCTTAGAGGGCCATTCACCCCTCCACTTT
>TRBD1|TRBJ1-5|TRBV19|-
CASSTAGQGFNQPQHF
TGTGCCAGTAGTACCGCCGGACAGGGCTTCAATCAGCCCCAGCATTTT
>-|TRBJ2-6|TRBV28|-
CASREGTPLSGANVLTF
TGTGCCAGCAGGGAGGGGACACCTCTCTCTGGGGCCAACGTCCTGACTTTC
>-|TRBJ2-3|TRBV4-3|-
CASSQDPFSENTQYF
TGCGCCAGCAGCCAAGATCCATTTTCGGAAAATACGCAGTATTTT
>TRBD1|TRBJ1-4|TRBV5-1|-
CASSFGRGLDNEKLFF
TGCGCCAGCAGCTTCGGCAGGGGGCTTGATAATGAAAAACTGTTTTTT
>-|TRBJ1-6|TRBV20-1|many
CSAREVESPLHF
TGCAGTGCTAGAGAGGTTGAGTCACCCCTCCACTTT
>-|TRBJ2-2|TRBV12-3/TRBV12-4|-
CASGHRTADTGELFF
TGTGCCAGCGGCCACAGGACGGCCGACACCGGGGAGCTGTTTTTT
>-|TRBJ2-1|TRBV15|-
CATSYRGREQFF
TGTGCCACCAGCTATAGAGGTCGGGAGCAGTTCTTC
>TRBD1|TRBJ1-1|TRBV12-3/TRBV12-4|few
CASSTGEGTEAFF
TGTGCCAGCAGTACAGGGGAAGGGACTGAAGCTTTCTTT
>-|TRBJ1-1|TRBV12-3/TRBV12-4|-
CASSGHGNTEAFF
TGTGCCAGCTCGGGACATGGGAACACTGAAGCTTTCTTT
>TRBD1|TRBJ1-6|TRBV10-3|few
CAISGQGAPDSPLHF
TGTGCCATCAGTGGACAGGGGGCGCCGGATTCACCCCTCCACTTT
>TRBD2|TRBJ2-1|TRBV5-1|-
CASSLEAVLAGGNEQFF
TGCGCCAGCAGCTTGGAGGCGGTACTAGCGGGAGGCAATGAGCAGTTCTTC
>TRBD2|TRBJ2-4|TRBV20-1|-
CSAAGLAEGGEYF
TGCAGTGCTGCGGGACTAGCGGAGGGAGGGGAGTACTTC
>-|TRBJ2-1|TRBV14|-
CASSPTFSGAYNEQFF
TGTGCCAGCAGCCCAACCTTTAGCGGAGCCTACAATGAGCAGTTCTTC
>-|TRBJ1-5|TRBV28|few
CASSLSGDSNQPQHF
TGTGCCAGCAGTTTATCTGGGGATAGCAATCAGCCCCAGCATTTT
>-|TRBJ2-5|TRBV3-1|few
CASSNRIGPVETQYF
TGTGCCAGCAGCAACCGAATAGGACCAGTTGAGACCCAGTACTTC
>-|TRBJ2-1|TRBV28|-
CASSRGGSYYNEQFF
TGTGCCAGCAGCCGAGGAGGGAGTTACTACAATGAGCAGTTCTTC
>TRBD1|TRBJ2-4|TRBV5-1|few
CASSLADRVENIQYF
TGCGCCAGCAGCTTGGCTGACAGGGTTGAAAACATTCAGTACTTC
>TRBD2|TRBJ2-7|TRBV7-2|-
CASSRGSGLAGYEQYF
TGTGCCAGCAGCCGAGGATCGGGACTAGCGGGTTACGAGCAGTACTTC
>-|TRBJ2-7|TRBV10-3|many
CAISDLYEQYF
TGTGCCATCAGTGACTTATACGAGCAGTACTTC
>TRBD1|TRBJ2-7|TRBV2|few
CASSPGQGRNEQYF
TGTGCCAGCAGCCCGGGACAGGGGAGAAACGAGCAGTACTTC
>-|TRBJ1-6|TRBV6-5|once
CASSYSTRQGNSPLHF
TGTGCCAGCAGTTACTCGACCCGCCAGGGGAATTCACCCCTCCACTTT
>-|TRBJ2-3|TRBV7-8|-
CASSLETLAAPDTQYF
TGTGCCAGCAGCTTAGAAACCCTAGCAGCGCCAGATACGCAGTATTTT
>TRBD1|TRBJ2-6|TRBV6-5|few
CASSLQGNAFSGANVLTF
TGTGCCAGCAGTCTACAGGGGAACGCTTTCTCTGGGGCCAACGTCCTGACTTTC
>TRBD1|TRBJ2-3|TRBV11-2|-
CASSLARGRRDTQYF
TGTGCCAGCAGCTTAGCGAGGGGGCGACGAGATACGCAGTATTTT
>-|TRBJ1-4|TRBV7-8|few
CASSAPGGQLREKLFF
TGTGCCAGCAGCGCACCAGGCGGACAGCTTAGGGAAAAACTGTTTTTT
>-|TRBJ2-1|TRBV24-1|-
CATSVSSSYNEQFF
TGTGCCACCTCAGTGAGTTCCTCCTACAATGAGCAGTTCTTC
>TRBD2|TRBJ2-3|TRBV28|once
CASSPSGTSGCTDTQYF
TGTGCCAGCAGTCCATCTGGGACTAGCGGGTGCACAGATACGCAGTATTTT
>-|TRBJ2-7|TRBV4-2|-
CASSQDSPGPYEQYF
TGTGCCAGCAGCCAAGATTCCCCGGGACCCTACGAGCAGTACTTC
>TRBD1|TRBJ1-5|TRBV12-3/TRBV12-4|-
CASSPGQGVPQHF
TGTGCCAGCAGCCCAGGACAGGGTGTGCCCCAGCATTTT
>-|TRBJ2-7|TRBV6-5|-
CARRDSYEQYF
TGTGCCCGGCGGGACTCCTACGAGCAGTACTTC
>-|TRBJ2-5|TRBV24-1|few
CATSDSRTSSSETQYF
TGTGCCACCAGTGATTCCAGGACGTCTAGCTCGGAGACCCAGTACTTC
>-|TRBJ1-3|TRBV12-3/TRBV12-4|once
CASSSRGDSFSGNTIYF
TGTGCCAGCAGTTCCCGCGGGGATTCTTTCTCTGGAAACACCATATATTTT
>-|TRBJ2-3|TRBV2|-
CASSDLGARDTQYF
TGTGCCAGCAGTGATCTGGGGGCAAGGGATACGCAGTATTTT
>-|TRBJ2-3|TRBV11-2|many
CASSTRPSTDTQYF
TGTGCCAGCAGCACACGGCCTAGCACAGATACGCAGTATTTT
>TRBD2|TRBJ2-5|TRBV29-1|-
CSVELAGETQYF
TGCAGCGTTGAGTTAGCGGGAGAGACCCAGTACTTC